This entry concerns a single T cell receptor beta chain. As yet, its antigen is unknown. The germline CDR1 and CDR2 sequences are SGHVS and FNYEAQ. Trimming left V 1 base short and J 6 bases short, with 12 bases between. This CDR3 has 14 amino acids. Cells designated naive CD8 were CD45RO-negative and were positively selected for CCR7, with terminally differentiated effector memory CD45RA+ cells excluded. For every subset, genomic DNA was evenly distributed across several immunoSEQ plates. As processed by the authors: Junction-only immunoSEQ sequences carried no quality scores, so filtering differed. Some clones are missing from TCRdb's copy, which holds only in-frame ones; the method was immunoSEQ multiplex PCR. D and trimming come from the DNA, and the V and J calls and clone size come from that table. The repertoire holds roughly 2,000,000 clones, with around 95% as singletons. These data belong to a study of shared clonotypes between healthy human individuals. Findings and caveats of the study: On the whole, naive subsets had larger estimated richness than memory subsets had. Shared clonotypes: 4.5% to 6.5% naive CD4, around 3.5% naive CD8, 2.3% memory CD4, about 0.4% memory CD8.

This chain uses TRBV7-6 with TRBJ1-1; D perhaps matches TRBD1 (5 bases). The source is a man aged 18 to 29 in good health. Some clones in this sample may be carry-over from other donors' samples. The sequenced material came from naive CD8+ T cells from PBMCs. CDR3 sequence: CASSLGGIRAEAFF. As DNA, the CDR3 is TGTGCCAGCAGCTTAGGGGGGATCCGGGCTGAAGCTTTCTTT. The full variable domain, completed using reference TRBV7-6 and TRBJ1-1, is GAGVSQSPRYKVTKRGQDVALRCDPISGHVSLYWYRQALGQGPEFLTYFNYEAQQDKSGLPNDRFSAERPEGSISTLTIQRTEQRDSAMYRCASSLGGIRAEAFFGQGTRLTVV.